This T cell receptor beta chain derives from a study of T cell changes during pregnancy in multiple sclerosis. The assay was immunoSEQ multiplex PCR, and TCRdb's table has in-frame clones only and misses some. The data show some 77,000 clones, with roughly nine tenths seen just once and roughly 2.1% held by the top ten. There are 15 residues in the CDR3. Between the trimmed V and J ends, which lost 4 bases and 5 bases, there was a span of 17 bases. The germline V gene encodes CDR1 SGHTA and CDR2 FQGNSA. This TCR was recovered from a female donor in good health, enrolled as a control in a pregnancy study. The V and J genes are TRBV7-2 and TRBJ1-2; no firm D call. Sequenced here: peripheral blood, sampled in the second trimester of pregnancy. In DNA form, the CDR3 reads TGTGCCAGCAGCTCCCCTCGTCGGGTGGAATATGGCTACACCTTC. Translated: CASSSPRRVEYGYTF.